This T cell receptor (beta chain) was found in a study of T cell clones after liver transplantation. Study-level background: Subjects received no induction therapy and standard immunosuppression until randomization at 12-24 months post-transplant.

As concerns this clone: As yet, its antigen is unknown.

Trimming pared 0 bases from V and 1 base from J, leaving 12 bases between. This CDR3 has 16 residues. The V gene's germline CDR1 is SGDLS and CDR2 YYNGEE. Thawed unstimulated PBMCs were FACS-sorted by CD3, CD4 and CD8 into two populations. Broader study findings: Donor-reactive sequences fell more than third party-reactive ones, suggesting partial deletion. Rather than being deleted, graft donor-reactive T cells may have moved into the graft.

Clones were sequenced by immunoSEQ multiplex PCR, and TCRdb holds only the in-frame ones, with some missing. The sample lists about 75,000 clones, 84% occurring once. The material was CD4+ T cells from blood, obtained less than 50 months after liver transplant. The source is a human patient who received a liver transplant. Among the T cells, some may be from the graft donor. The chain couples TRBV9 to TRBJ2-3; D gene unclear. CDR3 amino acids: CASSVGVGDRTDTQYF. CDR3 DNA: TGTGCCAGCAGCGTAGGGGTAGGCGACCGCACAGATACGCAGTATTTT.